The source of this TCR beta chain is a study of identical twins. Study-level results: Memory repertoires showed no such pattern, whereas abundant cord blood beta clonotypes carried fewer insertions. When twins shared out-of-frame alpha sequences, those sequences had excess low generation probability. Instead of following the same donors, the conclusions were based on cross-sectional statistical analysis.

This clonotype appeared a few times. The antigen is undetermined. V shed 1 base, J shed 5 bases, and the junction held 12 bases outside the gene matches. This CDR3 has 19 amino acids. Per germline, CDR1 SGHAT and CDR2 FQDESV (reference sequence). From the 5' RACE reads, TCRdb called clonotypes with MiXCR, one entry per CDR3 protein. This sample has hundreds of thousands of distinct CDR3 sequences, with over 8.5% found just once. The data were also submitted as part of a second study, on yellow fever vaccine responses in identical twins.

The chain employs TRBV11-1 and TRBJ2-1; 12 positions match TRBD2. Sequencing was performed on PBMCs. This clonotype was sampled from a woman younger than 35 in good health. CDR3 sequence reads: CASSLVGLAGWIYDNEQFF. The CDR3 DNA reads TGTGCCAGCAGCTTAGTCGGACTAGCGGGATGGATTTATGACAATGAGCAGTTCTTC. Full variable domain (rest looked up from reference TRBV11-1 and TRBJ2-1): EAEVAQSPRYKITEKSQAVAFWCDPISGHATLYWYRQILGQGPELLVQFQDESVVDDSQLPKDRFSAERLKGVDSTLKIQPAELGDSAMYLCASSLVGLAGWIYDNEQFFGPGTRLTVL.